This TCR beta chain is drawn from a study of blood T cell repertoires in COVID-19. Authors' analysis steps: Reference gene primer amplification gave estimated nucleated cell counts. The data were produced by immunoSEQ multiplex PCR, yet TCRdb's version contains in-frame clones alone and is incomplete. V, J and clone size were drawn from that table, and D and trimming were deduced from the DNA. The table has a few hundred thousand clones, around 87% seen once; the top ten hold roughly 4.3%. The study drew participants aged about 18 to 89 years from about two dozen US areas. Categorization into cohorts depended on clinical history that participants reported. The V gene end was trimmed by 1 base and the J gene end by 8 bases; junction bases not matched to a gene: 5. CDR1 and CDR2 from the germline V gene are MNHEY and SVGAGI. This CDR3 contains 16 residues.

The sequencing sample was made of PBMCs or T cells enriched from blood (not recorded which). This sequence was found in a woman under 30 with acute COVID-19. The gene calls are TRBV6-5 and TRBJ2-1; 13 positions agree with TRBD2. The CDR3 region is CASSYFGLAGDDEQFF. CDR3 in DNA: TGTGCCAGCAGTTACTTCGGACTAGCGGGAGACGATGAGCAGTTCTTC.